This TCR beta chain appears in the sequencing data of a study of CD8+ T cells in alopecia areata. TCR sequencing used cDNA made by reverse transcription of extracted RNA. Data came from immunoSEQ multiplex PCR; TCRdb stores just in-frame clones and leaves some out. The sample has 150,000 to 200,000 clones; roughly 60% are singletons. Documented treatment: oral pan-JAK inhibitor, 5-10 mg twice daily. The CDR3 is made up of 12 amino acids. Trimming removed 4 bases at V and 5 bases at J, with 8 bases between. Germline CDR1 is LGHNT and CDR2 is FRNRAP. The rearrangement links TRBV12-5 to TRBJ1-2; no clear D gene. The sequence came from a human donor with alopecia areata. Material: CD4+ T cells sorted from blood, obtained at week 24, from a patient treated with tofacitinib. The CDR3 region is CASGWSGYGYTF. In DNA, the CDR3 is TGTGCTAGTGGTTGGTCGGGGTATGGCTACACCTTC.